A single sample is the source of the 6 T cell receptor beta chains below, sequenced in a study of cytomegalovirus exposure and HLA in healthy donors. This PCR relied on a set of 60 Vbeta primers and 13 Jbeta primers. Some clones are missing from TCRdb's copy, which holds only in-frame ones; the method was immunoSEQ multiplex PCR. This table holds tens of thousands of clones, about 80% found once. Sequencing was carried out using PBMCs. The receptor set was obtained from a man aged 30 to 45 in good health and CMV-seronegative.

CDR3 nucleotides: TGTGCCAGCAGTGAATATCGTGAGCAGTTCTTC. Residues: CASSEYREQFF. The chain combines TRBV25-1 with TRBJ2-1; no definite D call. The germline V gene has CDR1 MGHDK and CDR2 SYGVNS. The CDR3 is 11 amino acids. Trimming removed 0 bases at V and 9 bases at J, with 3 bases between.

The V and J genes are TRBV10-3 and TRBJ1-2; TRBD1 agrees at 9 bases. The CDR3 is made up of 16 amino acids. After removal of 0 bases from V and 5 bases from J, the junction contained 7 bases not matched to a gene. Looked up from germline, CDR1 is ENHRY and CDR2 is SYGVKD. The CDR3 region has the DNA TGTGCCATCAGTGAGTCGGGGACAGGGAGGAGGTATGGCTACACCTTC. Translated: CAISESGTGRRYGYTF.

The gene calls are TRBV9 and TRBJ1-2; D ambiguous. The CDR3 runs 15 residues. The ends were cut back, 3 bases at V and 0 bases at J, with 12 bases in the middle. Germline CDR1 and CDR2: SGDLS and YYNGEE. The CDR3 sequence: CASSGVTVANYGYTF. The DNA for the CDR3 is TGTGCCAGCAGCGGCGTTACCGTAGCTAACTATGGCTACACCTTC. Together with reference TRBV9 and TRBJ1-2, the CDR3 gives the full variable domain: DSGVTQTPKHLITATGQRVTLRCSPRSGDLSVYWYQQSLDQGLQFLIQYYNGEERAKGNILERFSAQQFPDLHSELNLSSLELGDSALYFCASSGVTVANYGYTFGSGTRLTVV.

The CDR3: CASSLTPDRGRGGYTF. CDR3 sequence (DNA): TGTGCCAGCAGCTTAACTCCCGACAGGGGGCGCGGTGGCTACACCTTC. This chain joins TRBV7-3 and TRBJ1-2, with 10 bases identical to TRBD1. Germline values: CDR1 SGHTA, CDR2 FQGTGA. The V segment lost 0 bases and the J segment 7 bases; nucleotides outside the gene matches: 8. There are 16 residues in the CDR3.

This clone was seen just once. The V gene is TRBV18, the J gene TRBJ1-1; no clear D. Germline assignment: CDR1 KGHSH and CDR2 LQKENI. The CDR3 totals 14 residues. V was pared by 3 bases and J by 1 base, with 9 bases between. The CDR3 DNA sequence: TGTGCCAGCTCACCTACAGTGGAGAACACTGAAGCTTTCTTT. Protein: CASSPTVENTEAFF.

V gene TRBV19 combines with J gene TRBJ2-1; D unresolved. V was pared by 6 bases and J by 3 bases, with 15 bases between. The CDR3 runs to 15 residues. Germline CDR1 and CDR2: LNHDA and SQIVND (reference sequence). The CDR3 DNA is TGTGCCAGTAGCCAATTGCAGTATAACTACAATGAGCAGTTCTTC. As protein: CASSQLQYNYNEQFF.